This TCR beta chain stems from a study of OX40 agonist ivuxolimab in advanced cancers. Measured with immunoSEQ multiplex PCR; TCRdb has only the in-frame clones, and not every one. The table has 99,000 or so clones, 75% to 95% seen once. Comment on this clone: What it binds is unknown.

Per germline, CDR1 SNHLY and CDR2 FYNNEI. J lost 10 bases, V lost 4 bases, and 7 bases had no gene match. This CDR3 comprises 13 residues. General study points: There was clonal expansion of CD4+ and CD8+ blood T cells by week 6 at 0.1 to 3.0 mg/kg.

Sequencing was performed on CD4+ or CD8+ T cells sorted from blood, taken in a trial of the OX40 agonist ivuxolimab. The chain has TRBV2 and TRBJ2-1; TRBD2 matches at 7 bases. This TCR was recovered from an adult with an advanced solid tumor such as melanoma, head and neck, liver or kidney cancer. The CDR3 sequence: CASSVLPSGEQFF. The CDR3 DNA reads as TGTGCCAGCAGTGTTCTGCCTAGCGGAGAGCAGTTCTTC.